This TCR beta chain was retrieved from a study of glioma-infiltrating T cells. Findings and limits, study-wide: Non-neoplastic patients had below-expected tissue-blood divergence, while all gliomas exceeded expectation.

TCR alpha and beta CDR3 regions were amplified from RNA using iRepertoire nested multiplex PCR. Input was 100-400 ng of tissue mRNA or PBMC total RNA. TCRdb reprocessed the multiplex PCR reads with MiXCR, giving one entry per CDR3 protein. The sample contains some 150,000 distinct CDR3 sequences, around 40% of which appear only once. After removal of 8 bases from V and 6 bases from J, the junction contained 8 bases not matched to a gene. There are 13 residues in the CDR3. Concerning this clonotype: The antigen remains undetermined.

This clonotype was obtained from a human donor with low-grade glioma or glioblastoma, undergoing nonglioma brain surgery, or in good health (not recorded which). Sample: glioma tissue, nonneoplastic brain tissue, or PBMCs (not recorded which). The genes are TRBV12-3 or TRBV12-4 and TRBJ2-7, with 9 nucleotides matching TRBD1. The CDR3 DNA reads TGTGCCAGCGGGACAGGGTCGATTCTCGAGCAGTACTTC. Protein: CASGTGSILEQYF.